Sequencing of this TCR beta chain was carried out in a study of tumor-infiltrating lymphocytes in primary liver carcinoma. About the study: The five patients, who were men and women, ranged in age from 30 to 69 years. Every sample contained roughly 3.65 to 7.13 million productive TCRbeta reads, and these numbers were similar from one tissue type to another.

Co-extraction yielded RNA and DNA from 20-30 mg of unsorted bulk tissue. Resecting the tumor surgically was how the patients' primary liver carcinoma was treated. This clonotype was seen repeatedly, ten times or more. TCR beta cDNA was reverse-transcribed from about 500 ng of total RNA. The reaction used a constant-region primer and ProtoScript II reverse transcriptase. A slightly modified ARM-PCR protocol with three nested multiplex PCR rounds produced these TCR beta libraries. TCRdb itself ran the multiplex PCR reads through MiXCR, one entry per CDR3 protein. The sample includes some 130,000 distinct CDR3 sequences, roughly 75% of them seen just once. The sequenced material came from tumor-adjacent normal liver tissue. The clonotype was recovered from an older woman with primary liver carcinoma and hepatitis B virus infection.

The chain's CDR3 is CASSSGRQGLETQYF. For the CDR3, the DNA is TGTGCCAGCAGCTCGGGGCGACAGGGGCTGGAGACCCAGTACTTC. V gene TRBV5-6 combines with J gene TRBJ2-5; 8 bases align to TRBD1. In germline, CDR1 is SGHDT, CDR2 YYEEEE. The CDR3 has 15 amino acids. Trimming took 3 bases from V and 5 from J; bases not matched to a gene: 9.